Sequencing of this T cell receptor (beta chain) was carried out in a study of CD4+ T cells in melanoma. V was shortened by 2 bases and J by 4 bases, with 11 bases between the two germline ends. The germline CDR1 and CDR2 sequences are GTSNPN and SVGIG (reference sequence). This CDR3 region has 13 residues. TCRdb's table, derived via immunoSEQ multiplex PCR, lists solely in-frame clones and lacks some. The sample holds around 7,000 clones, approximately 69% seen once. General study findings and limits: A reported correlation linked neoantigen-specific CD4+ T cells to CD8+, macrophage and B cell function. In melanoma, neoantigen-specific CD4+ T cells reportedly differed in differentiation state.

In this sample, this clone turned up a few times. Antigen unknown. The sample comprised cells from a culture (not recorded whether cultured in vitro). This sequence originates from a human donor with melanoma. The chain combines TRBV30 with TRBJ2-5; tentatively, D is TRBD1 (6 bases). For the CDR3, the DNA is TGTGCCTGGAGTCATACAGGGCGAGAGACCCAGTACTTC. The encoded protein is CAWSHTGRETQYF.